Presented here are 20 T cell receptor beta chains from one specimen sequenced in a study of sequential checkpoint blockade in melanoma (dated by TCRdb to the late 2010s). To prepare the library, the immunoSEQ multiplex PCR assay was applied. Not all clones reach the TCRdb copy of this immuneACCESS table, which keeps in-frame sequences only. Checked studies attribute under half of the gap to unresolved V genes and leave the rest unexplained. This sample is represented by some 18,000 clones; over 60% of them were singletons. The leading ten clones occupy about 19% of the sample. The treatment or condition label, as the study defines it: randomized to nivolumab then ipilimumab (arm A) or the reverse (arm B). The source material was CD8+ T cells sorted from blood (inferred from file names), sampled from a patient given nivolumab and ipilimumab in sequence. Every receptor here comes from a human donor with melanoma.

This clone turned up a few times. The CDR3 region is CAIGPPGTYGYTF. The DNA for the CDR3 is TGTGCCATCGGACCCCCGGGAACATATGGCTACACCTTC. The chain couples TRBV10-3 to TRBJ1-2; the D is unclear. With 8 bases removed from V and 5 bases from J, the gap between germline ends came to 15 bases. Germline CDR1 and CDR2: ENHRY and SYGVKD. The CDR3 extends over 13 amino acids.

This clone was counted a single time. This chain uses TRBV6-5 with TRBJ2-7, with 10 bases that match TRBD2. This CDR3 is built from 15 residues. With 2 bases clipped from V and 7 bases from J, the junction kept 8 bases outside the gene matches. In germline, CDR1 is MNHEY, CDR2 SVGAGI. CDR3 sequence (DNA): TGTGCCAGCAGTTACGTCGTAGCGGGGGGTTTTGAGCAGTACTTC. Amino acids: CASSYVVAGGFEQYF.

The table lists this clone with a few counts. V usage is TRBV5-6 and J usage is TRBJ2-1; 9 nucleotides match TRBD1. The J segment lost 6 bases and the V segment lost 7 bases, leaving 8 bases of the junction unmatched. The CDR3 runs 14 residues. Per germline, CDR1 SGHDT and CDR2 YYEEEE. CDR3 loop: CASLTGGRGNEQFF. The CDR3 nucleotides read TGTGCCAGCTTGACAGGGGGACGGGGCAATGAGCAGTTCTTC.

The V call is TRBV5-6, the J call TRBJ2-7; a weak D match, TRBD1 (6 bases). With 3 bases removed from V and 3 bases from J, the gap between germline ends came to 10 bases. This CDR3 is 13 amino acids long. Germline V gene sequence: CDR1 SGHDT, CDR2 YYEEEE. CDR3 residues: CASSYRDNYEQYF. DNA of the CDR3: TGTGCCAGCAGCTACCGGGACAACTACGAGCAGTACTTC.

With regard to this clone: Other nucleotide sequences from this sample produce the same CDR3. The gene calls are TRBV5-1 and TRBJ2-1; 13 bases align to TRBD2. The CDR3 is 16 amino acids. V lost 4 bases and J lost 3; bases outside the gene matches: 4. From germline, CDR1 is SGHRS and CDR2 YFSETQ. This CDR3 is CASSPRTSGSYNEQFF. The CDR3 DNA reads TGCGCCAGCAGCCCTAGGACTAGCGGGAGCTACAATGAGCAGTTCTTC.

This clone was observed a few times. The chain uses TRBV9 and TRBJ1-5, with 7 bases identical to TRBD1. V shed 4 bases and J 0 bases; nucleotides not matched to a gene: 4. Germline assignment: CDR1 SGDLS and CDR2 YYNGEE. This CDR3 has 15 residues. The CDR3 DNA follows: TGTGCCAGCAGCTTGGGACAGAGTAGCAATCAGCCCCAGCATTTT. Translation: CASSLGQSSNQPQHF.

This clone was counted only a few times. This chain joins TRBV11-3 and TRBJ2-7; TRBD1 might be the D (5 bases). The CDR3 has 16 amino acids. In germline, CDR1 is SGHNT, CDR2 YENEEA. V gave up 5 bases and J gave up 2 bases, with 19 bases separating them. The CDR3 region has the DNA TGTGCCAGCAGCCCCAGCCGAAAACAGGCTGCCTACGAGCAGTACTTC. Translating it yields CASSPSRKQAAYEQYF.

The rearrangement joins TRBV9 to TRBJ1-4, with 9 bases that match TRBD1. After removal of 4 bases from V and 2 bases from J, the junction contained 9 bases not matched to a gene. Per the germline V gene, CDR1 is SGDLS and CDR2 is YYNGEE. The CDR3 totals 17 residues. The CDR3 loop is CASSPWDRAGTNEKLFF. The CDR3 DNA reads TGTGCCAGCAGCCCCTGGGACAGGGCAGGGACTAATGAAAAACTGTTTTTT.

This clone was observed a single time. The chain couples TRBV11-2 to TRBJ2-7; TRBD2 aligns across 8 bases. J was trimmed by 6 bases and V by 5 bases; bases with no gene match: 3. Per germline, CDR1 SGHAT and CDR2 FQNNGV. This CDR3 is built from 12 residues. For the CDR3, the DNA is TGTGCCAGCAGCCGGGGGGGCGGCGAGCAGTACTTC. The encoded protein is CASSRGGGEQYF.

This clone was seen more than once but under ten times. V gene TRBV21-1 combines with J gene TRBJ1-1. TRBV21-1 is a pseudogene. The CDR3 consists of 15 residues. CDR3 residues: CASSPYRVPNTEAFF. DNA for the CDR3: TGTGCCAGCAGCCCTTACCGGGTCCCGAACACTGAAGCTTTCTTT.

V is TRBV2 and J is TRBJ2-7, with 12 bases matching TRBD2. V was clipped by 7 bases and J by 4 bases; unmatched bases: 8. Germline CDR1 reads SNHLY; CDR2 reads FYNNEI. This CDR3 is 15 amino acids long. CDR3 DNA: TGTGCCAGCATCCGGACTAGCGGGGAGATTTACGAGCAGTACTTC. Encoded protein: CASIRTSGEIYEQYF.

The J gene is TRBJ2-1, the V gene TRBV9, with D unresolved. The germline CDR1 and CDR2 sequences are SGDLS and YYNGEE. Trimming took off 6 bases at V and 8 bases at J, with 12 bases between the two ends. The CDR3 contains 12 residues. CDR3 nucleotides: TGTGCCAGCAACCGTCCCGGGTATGAGCAGTTCTTC. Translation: CASNRPGYEQFF.

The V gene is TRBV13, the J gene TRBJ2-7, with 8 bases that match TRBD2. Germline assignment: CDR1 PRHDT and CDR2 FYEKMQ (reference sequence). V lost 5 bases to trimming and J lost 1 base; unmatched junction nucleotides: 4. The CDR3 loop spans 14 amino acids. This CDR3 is CASSPGLGSYEQYF. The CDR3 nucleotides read TGTGCCAGCAGCCCGGGACTAGGGTCCTACGAGCAGTACTTC.

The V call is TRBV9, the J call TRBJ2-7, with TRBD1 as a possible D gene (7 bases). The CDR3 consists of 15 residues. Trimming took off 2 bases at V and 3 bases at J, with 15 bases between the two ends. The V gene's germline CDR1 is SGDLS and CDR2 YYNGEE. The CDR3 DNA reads TGTGCCAGCAGCGTTACAGGGGAGGTTAACTACGAGCAGTACTTC. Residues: CASSVTGEVNYEQYF.

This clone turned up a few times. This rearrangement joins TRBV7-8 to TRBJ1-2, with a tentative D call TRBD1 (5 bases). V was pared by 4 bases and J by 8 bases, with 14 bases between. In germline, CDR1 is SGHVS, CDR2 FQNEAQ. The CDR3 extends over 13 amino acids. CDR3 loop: CASSSPGSRGYTF. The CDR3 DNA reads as TGTGCCAGCAGCTCCCCAGGGTCGAGAGGCTACACCTTC.

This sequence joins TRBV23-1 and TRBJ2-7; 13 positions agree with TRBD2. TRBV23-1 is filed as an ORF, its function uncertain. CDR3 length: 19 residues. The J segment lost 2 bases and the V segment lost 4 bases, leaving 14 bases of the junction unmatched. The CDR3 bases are TGCGCCAGCAGTCGGCCTCCGACTAGCGGGGGGAACTCAGCCTACGAGCAGTACTTC. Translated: CASSRPPTSGGNSAYEQYF.

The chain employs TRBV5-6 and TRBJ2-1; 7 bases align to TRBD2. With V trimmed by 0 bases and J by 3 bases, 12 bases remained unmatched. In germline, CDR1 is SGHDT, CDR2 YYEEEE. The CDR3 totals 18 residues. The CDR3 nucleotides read TGTGCCAGCAGCTTGGGACCGCCGGGACTATCTAACTACAATGAGCAGTTCTTC. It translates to CASSLGPPGLSNYNEQFF.

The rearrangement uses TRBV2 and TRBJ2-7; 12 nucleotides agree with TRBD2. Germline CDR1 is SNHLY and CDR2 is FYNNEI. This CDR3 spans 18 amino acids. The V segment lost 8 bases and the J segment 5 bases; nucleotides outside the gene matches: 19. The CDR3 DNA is TGTGCCAGCCACGGACTAGCGGGAAATAGAGACCGGTCGGACGAGCAGTACTTC. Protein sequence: CASHGLAGNRDRSDEQYF.

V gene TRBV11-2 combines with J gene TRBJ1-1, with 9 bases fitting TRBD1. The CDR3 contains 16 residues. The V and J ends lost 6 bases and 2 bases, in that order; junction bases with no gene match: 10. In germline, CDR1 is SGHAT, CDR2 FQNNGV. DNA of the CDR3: TGTGCCAGCAGTTTTACAGGGGGCCTGGCCAACACTGAAGCTTTCTTT. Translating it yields CASSFTGGLANTEAFF. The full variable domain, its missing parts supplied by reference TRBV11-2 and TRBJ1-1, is EAGVAQSPRYKIIEKRQSVAFWCNPISGHATLYWYQQILGQGPKLLIQFQNNGVVDDSQLPKDRFSAERLKGVDSTLKIQPAKLEDSAVYLCASSFTGGLANTEAFFGQGTRLTVV.

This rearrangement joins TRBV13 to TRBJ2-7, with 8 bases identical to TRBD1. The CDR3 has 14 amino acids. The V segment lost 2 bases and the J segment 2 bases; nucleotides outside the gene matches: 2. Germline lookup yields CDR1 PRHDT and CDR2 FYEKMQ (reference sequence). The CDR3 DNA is TGTGCCAGCAGCTTATCACAGGGGGCCTACGAGCAGTACTTC. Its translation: CASSLSQGAYEQYF.